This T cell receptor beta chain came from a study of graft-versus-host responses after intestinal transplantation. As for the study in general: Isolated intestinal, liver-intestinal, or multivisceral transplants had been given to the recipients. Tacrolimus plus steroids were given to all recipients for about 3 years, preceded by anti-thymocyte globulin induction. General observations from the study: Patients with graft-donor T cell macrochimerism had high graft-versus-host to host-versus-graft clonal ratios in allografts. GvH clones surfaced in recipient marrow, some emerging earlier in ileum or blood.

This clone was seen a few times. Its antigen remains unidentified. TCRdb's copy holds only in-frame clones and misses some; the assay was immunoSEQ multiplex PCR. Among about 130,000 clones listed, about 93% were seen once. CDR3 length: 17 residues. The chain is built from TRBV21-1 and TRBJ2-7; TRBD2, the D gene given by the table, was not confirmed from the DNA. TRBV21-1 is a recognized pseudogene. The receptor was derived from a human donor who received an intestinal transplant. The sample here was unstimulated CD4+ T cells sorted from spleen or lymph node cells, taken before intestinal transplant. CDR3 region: CASSELLSGGCPYEQYF. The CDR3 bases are TGTGCCAGCAGCGAACTGCTCAGTGGCGGCTGTCCCTACGAGCAGTACTTC.